This TCR beta chain appears in the sequencing data of a study of CD8 T cells in Susac syndrome. Random hexamers were used to reverse transcribe the RNA input (roughly 0.5 to 1 ug). Amplification of TCR beta CDR3 used immunoSEQ multiplex PCR across 54 Vbeta and 13 Jbeta. Using its own MiXCR run on the immunoSEQ multiplex PCR reads, TCRdb lists one record per CDR3 protein. The data show about 300,000 distinct CDR3 sequences, approximately 85% seen once. Trimming cost V 10 bases and J 12 bases; bases outside gene matches: 17. This CDR3 has 14 residues. The TCR comes from a human donor with multiple sclerosis. The sequenced material came from CD8+ T cells from PBMCs. This rearrangement joins TRBV12-3 or TRBV12-4 to TRBJ2-1; 8 bases line up with TRBD2. The CDR3 region is CAKPMTSARGGQFF. The DNA of the CDR3 is TGTGCCAAACCAATGACTAGCGCCCGGGGTGGGCAGTTCTTC.